This passage covers 17 T cell receptor beta chains from one sample sequenced in a study of cytomegalovirus exposure and HLA in healthy donors. PCR employed 60 Vbeta and 13 Jbeta primers. TCRdb's copy holds only in-frame clones and misses some; the assay was immunoSEQ multiplex PCR. The repertoire includes roughly 130,000 clones, about three quarters of them detected once, and 1.5% to 2% sits in the top ten. The sequenced material came from PBMCs. These receptors were collected from a man in his forties or fifties in good health and CMV-seronegative.

The gene calls are TRBV27 and TRBJ2-7; the match to TRBD1 covers 7 bases. Germline CDR1 and CDR2: MNHEY and SMNVEV (reference sequence). The CDR3 spans 14 residues. Trimming cost V 3 bases and J 0 bases; bases outside gene matches: 2. DNA for the CDR3: TGTGCCAGCAGTTTTACAGGGGACTCCTACGAGCAGTACTTC. It codes for CASSFTGDSYEQYF.

There are a few counts of this clone. The V call is TRBV4-3, the J call TRBJ1-1; D call uncertain. V lost 0 bases to trimming and J lost 1 base, with 3 bases between them. In germline, CDR1 is LGHNA, CDR2 YSLEER. The CDR3 length is 13 residues. The CDR3 bases are TGCGCCAGCAGCCAAGACGGGAACACTGAAGCTTTCTTT. This translates into CASSQDGNTEAFF.

The rearrangement joins TRBV5-1 to TRBJ2-1; 8 nucleotides align to TRBD2. Germline V gives CDR1 SGHRS, CDR2 YFSETQ. This CDR3 has 15 residues. V shed 4 bases, J shed 8 bases, and the junction held 11 bases outside the gene matches. Written as DNA, the CDR3 is TGCGCCAGCAGCGAAACCGGGACTAGTCGTTATGAGCAGTTCTTC. This translates into CASSETGTSRYEQFF.

The chain uses TRBV6-5 and TRBJ1-5; tentatively, D is TRBD1 (5 bases). Germline V gives CDR1 MNHEY, CDR2 SVGAGI. The V end was cut by 5 bases, the J end by 6 bases, with 8 bases between. The CDR3 extends over 12 amino acids. In DNA, the CDR3 is TGTGCCAGCAGTGAAAGGGGTCAGCCCCAGCATTTT. This translates into CASSERGQPQHF.

V and J are TRBV30 and TRBJ2-5; no clear D gene. The J call may be incorrect, as the DNA end agrees better with TRBJ2-7. The CDR3 covers 13 residues. The germline V gene has CDR1 GTSNPN and CDR2 SVGIG (reference sequence). CDR3 protein: CASSVGVSYEQYF. Here the CDR3 DNA reads TGTGCCTCCTCAGTCGGAGTGTCCTACGAGCAGTACTTC.

The chain links TRBV6-1 to TRBJ2-7; D is perhaps TRBD1 (6 bases). Trimming stripped 6 bases from V and 6 bases from J, with 9 bases between. Germline V gene data show CDR1 as MNHNS and CDR2 as SASEGT. The length of the CDR3 is 11 residues. The CDR3 coding sequence is TGTGCCAGCAGAGAGACAGGCGAGCAGTACTTC. This sequence encodes CASRETGEQYF.

J is TRBJ2-3 and V is TRBV7-7; TRBD2 might be the D (6 bases). Germline CDR1 SSHAT, CDR2 FNYEAQ (reference sequence). Trimming shortened V by 5 bases and J by 0 bases, and 21 bases separated the two germline ends. This CDR3 is 18 amino acids long. The DNA of the CDR3 is TGTGCCAGCAGCCCAGGGCCGAAACTCGCGGGGAGCACAGATACGCAGTATTTT. Translating gives CASSPGPKLAGSTDTQYF.

V usage is TRBV19 and J usage is TRBJ2-7; no firm D call. Trimming left V 2 bases short and J 1 base short, with 6 bases between. From germline, CDR1 is LNHDA and CDR2 SQIVND (reference sequence). This CDR3 comprises 13 residues. Here the CDR3 reads CASSIFPSYEQYF. The CDR3 DNA sequence: TGTGCCAGTAGTATATTCCCTTCCTACGAGCAGTACTTC.

J is TRBJ2-1 and V is TRBV4-1; TRBD2 might be the D (6 bases). The CDR3 consists of 15 residues. From germline, CDR1 is MGHRA and CDR2 YSYEKL. The V and J ends lost 4 bases and 6 bases respectively, with 16 bases between them. CDR3 sequence: CASSPRETERNEQFF. The DNA for the CDR3 is TGCGCCAGCAGCCCCCGGGAGACAGAACGCAATGAGCAGTTCTTC.

This clone was detected a few times. This chain uses TRBV5-1 with TRBJ2-5; 8 positions agree with TRBD1. The J call may be incorrect, as the DNA end agrees better with TRBJ2-7. Germline CDR1 SGHRS, CDR2 YFSETQ. This CDR3 has 16 amino acids. CDR3 sequence (DNA): TGCGCCAGCAGCCCATTCACAGGGGGGATATCCTACGAGCAGTACTTC. Protein: CASSPFTGGISYEQYF.

The chain employs TRBV19 and TRBJ2-7; TRBD2 might be the D (6 bases). This CDR3 has 16 amino acids. CDR1 and CDR2 from the germline V gene are LNHDA and SQIVND (reference sequence). V dropped 7 bases and J dropped 1 base, with 20 bases sitting between them. Here the CDR3 DNA reads TGTGCCAGTACCCCACCACCCGGGAGTGGATCCTACGAGCAGTACTTC. Protein sequence: CASTPPPGSGSYEQYF.

V is TRBV30 and J is TRBJ1-2; D is ambiguous. V was shortened by 2 bases and J by 6 bases, with 10 bases between the two germline ends. The CDR3 covers 12 residues. Per the germline V gene, CDR1 is GTSNPN and CDR2 is SVGIG (reference sequence). CDR3 in amino acids: CAWSPNPDGYTF. The CDR3 DNA reads TGTGCCTGGAGTCCTAACCCGGATGGCTACACCTTC. The full variable domain, in which reference TRBV30 and TRBJ1-2 provide the parts outside the CDR3, is SQTIHQWPATLVQPVGSPLSLECTVEGTSNPNLYWYRQAAGRGLQLLFYSVGIGQISSEVPQNLSASRPQDRQFILSSKKLLLSDSGFYLCAWSPNPDGYTFGSGTRLTVV.

The CDR3 region is CASSEYRDQGGDTQYF. CDR3 DNA sequence: TGTGCCAGCAGTGAGTACCGGGACCAGGGGGGAGATACGCAGTATTTT. The rearrangement uses TRBV6-1 and TRBJ2-3; D is perhaps TRBD1 (7 bases). The CDR3 contains 16 residues. The ends were cut back, 3 bases at V and 5 bases at J, with 18 bases in the middle. Per germline, CDR1 MNHNS and CDR2 SASEGT.

J is TRBJ1-4 and V is TRBV2, with D hard to call. Per germline, CDR1 SNHLY and CDR2 FYNNEI. Trimming removed 6 bases at V and 5 bases at J, with 19 bases between. The CDR3 loop spans 16 amino acids. The CDR3 sequence: CASRAGLKNVNEKLFF. DNA for the CDR3: TGTGCCAGCAGAGCGGGGTTAAAGAACGTCAATGAAAAACTGTTTTTT.

This clone has only a few counts. For the CDR3, the DNA is TGTGCCTGGAGTTTTCACTCAGGGGGAACTGAAGCTTTCTTT. Encoded protein: CAWSFHSGGTEAFF. V and J are TRBV30 and TRBJ1-1; 7 bases align to TRBD1. V shed 2 bases and J 5 bases; nucleotides not matched to a gene: 8. Germline lookup yields CDR1 GTSNPN and CDR2 SVGIG (reference sequence). This CDR3 contains 14 residues.

This clone was detected only a few times. The chain is built from TRBV19 and TRBJ1-6, with D possibly being TRBD1 (6 bases). Germline CDR1 is LNHDA and CDR2 is SQIVND (reference sequence). The CDR3 spans 15 residues. Trimming pared 5 bases from V and 3 bases from J, leaving 11 bases between. This CDR3 reads CASSATGLYNSPLHF. As DNA, the CDR3 is TGTGCCAGTAGTGCGACAGGCCTCTATAATTCACCCCTCCACTTT.

The chain combines TRBV18 with TRBJ1-1; the D is unclear. This CDR3 is 13 amino acids long. Trimming left V 8 bases short and J 3 bases short, with 13 bases between. Germline assignment: CDR1 KGHSH and CDR2 LQKENI. This CDR3 reads CASATGGDTEAFF. The CDR3 nucleotides are TGTGCCAGCGCGACCGGCGGGGACACTGAAGCTTTCTTT.